Listed here are 4 T cell receptor beta chains from one sample, sequenced in a study of blood T cell repertoires in COVID-19. Assay used: immunoSEQ multiplex PCR; TCRdb lists only in-frame clones, some missing. Of about 130,000 clones listed, 70% to 85% were seen once; the top ten hold 16%. Sequencing was done on a sample of peripheral blood. All receptors derive from a woman aged 45-65 years with acute or convalescent COVID-19.

CDR3 protein: CASSDIRVGEKLFF. The CDR3 nucleotides read TGTGCCAGCAGTGATATCAGGGTGGGTGAAAAACTGTTTTTT. V usage is TRBV6-1 and J usage is TRBJ1-4; tentatively, D is TRBD1 (5 bases). The CDR3 runs 14 residues. Germline CDR1 and CDR2: MNHNS and SASEGT. Trimming removed 3 bases from V and 7 bases from J, with 12 bases in between.

This chain joins TRBV2 and TRBJ2-7; D unresolved. Per the germline V gene, CDR1 is SNHLY and CDR2 is FYNNEI. Trimming pared 6 bases from V and 3 bases from J, leaving 12 bases between. This CDR3 spans 13 amino acids. CDR3 loop: CASRVNNNYEQYF. The CDR3 DNA follows: TGTGCCAGCAGGGTCAACAACAACTACGAGCAGTACTTC.

This chain joins TRBV28 and TRBJ2-7; D gene ambiguous. The V end was cut by 7 bases, the J end by 0 bases, with 19 bases between. The germline V gene has CDR1 MDHEN and CDR2 SYDVKM. The CDR3 consists of 16 residues. CDR3 sequence: CASTFGRRIISYEQYF. The CDR3 nucleotides are TGTGCCAGCACATTTGGTAGGCGGATAATCTCCTACGAGCAGTACTTC.

In nucleotides, the CDR3 is TGTGCCAGCAAACAGGGGGCATCCGGATATGAAAAACTGTTTTTT. Amino acids: CASKQGASGYEKLFF. The chain joins TRBV6-5 to TRBJ1-4; 9 bases agree with TRBD1. Trimming at V came to 7 bases and at J to 6 bases, leaving 9 bases not matched to a gene. The germline V gene encodes CDR1 MNHEY and CDR2 SVGAGI. The CDR3 contains 15 residues.